The 5 T cell receptor beta chains below all came from one sample that was sequenced in a study of blood T cell repertoires in COVID-19. Libraries were prepared by immunoSEQ multiplex PCR; TCRdb keeps only in-frame clonotypes and omits some of them. The sample records just under 30,000 clones, around 85% being singletons. Sequencing used peripheral blood. These TCRs come from a human donor with active COVID-19. The donor label of this sample is uncertain.

The chain links TRBV19 to TRBJ2-1, with 8 positions matching TRBD2. The CDR3 is 16 amino acids. The J segment lost 1 base and the V segment lost 3 bases, leaving 5 bases of the junction unmatched. The germline V gene encodes CDR1 LNHDA and CDR2 SQIVND (reference sequence). The CDR3 nucleotides are TGTGCCAGTAGTATTACAGCGGGAGTTTCCTACAATGAGCAGTTCTTC. Translation: CASSITAGVSYNEQFF.

In its sample, this clone was seen once. This chain uses TRBV2 with TRBJ2-5; D is uncertain. Trimming removed 2 bases at V and 2 bases at J, with 9 bases between. This CDR3 contains 14 residues. From germline, CDR1 is SNHLY and CDR2 FYNNEI. In DNA, the CDR3 is TGTGCCAGCAGTGAAAACCCCCAGCAAGAGACCCAGTACTTC. This encodes CASSENPQQETQYF.

The V gene is TRBV11-3, the J gene TRBJ2-7; D is undetermined. Germline CDR1 is SGHNT and CDR2 is YENEEA. The CDR3 is 11 residues long. Trimming cost V 6 bases and J 4 bases, with 7 bases left between them. CDR3 bases: TGTGCCAGCAGGCTAGGTTACGAGCAGTACTTC. Translating gives CASRLGYEQYF. Complete variable domain (other parts from reference TRBV11-3 and TRBJ2-7): EAGVVQSPRYKIIEKKQPVAFWCNPISGHNTLYWYLQNLGQGPELLIRYENEEAVDDSQLPKDRFSAERLKGVDSTLKIQPAELGDSAVYLCASRLGYEQYFGPGTRLTVT.

The rearrangement links TRBV11-2 to TRBJ2-3, with 7 bases that match TRBD2. The length of the CDR3 is 15 residues. V lost 6 bases to trimming and J lost 6 bases; unmatched junction nucleotides: 12. Germline V gene sequence: CDR1 SGHAT, CDR2 FQNNGV. The CDR3 spells CASRNRAGVGDTQYF. Written as DNA, the CDR3 is TGTGCCAGCAGGAATCGGGCGGGAGTTGGGGATACGCAGTATTTT.

The V gene is TRBV19, the J gene TRBJ1-1; the match to TRBD1 covers 7 bases. This CDR3 contains 14 residues. Germline CDR1 is LNHDA and CDR2 is SQIVND (reference sequence). J was trimmed by 1 base and V by 4 bases; bases with no gene match: 3. The CDR3 nucleotides read TGTGCCAGTAGTAGGGGGACAGCGAACACTGAAGCTTTCTTT. It is translated as CASSRGTANTEAFF. Complete variable domain (other parts from reference TRBV19 and TRBJ1-1): DGGITQSPKYLFRKEGQNVTLSCEQNLNHDAMYWYRQDPGQGLRLIYYSQIVNDFQKGDIAEGYSVSREKKESFPLTVTSAQKNPTAFYLCASSRGTANTEAFFGQGTRLTVV.